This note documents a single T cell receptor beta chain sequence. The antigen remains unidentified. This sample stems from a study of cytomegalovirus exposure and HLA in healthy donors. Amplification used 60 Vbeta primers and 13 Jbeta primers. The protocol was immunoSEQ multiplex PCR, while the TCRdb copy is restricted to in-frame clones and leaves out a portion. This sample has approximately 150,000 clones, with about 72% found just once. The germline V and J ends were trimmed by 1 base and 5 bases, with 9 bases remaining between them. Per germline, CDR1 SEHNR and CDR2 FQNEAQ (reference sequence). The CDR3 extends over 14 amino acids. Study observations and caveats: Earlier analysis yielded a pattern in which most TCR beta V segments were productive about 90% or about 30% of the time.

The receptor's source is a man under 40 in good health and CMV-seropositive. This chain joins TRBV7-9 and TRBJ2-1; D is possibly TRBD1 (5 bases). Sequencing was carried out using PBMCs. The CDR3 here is CASSLGGHHNEQFF. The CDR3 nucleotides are TGTGCCAGCAGCTTAGGAGGACATCACAATGAGCAGTTCTTC.